These T cell receptor beta chains were read from a single sample in a study of cytomegalovirus exposure and HLA in healthy donors. Sequencing used immunoSEQ multiplex PCR; TCRdb keeps in-frame clones, though not all of them. The sample includes roughly 110,000 clones, less than 85% of them seen just once. Sequencing input: PBMCs. All receptors come from a man younger than 35 in good health and CMV-seronegative. Both conserved end residues are part of each CDR3. Each record gives: J gene, clone size, D gene, V gene, CDR3 protein, CDR3 DNA. The D gene is left open where the match is weak. Rows may omit the clone size; those that give it use once, few, many or a size class.

j_call: TRBJ2-5; clone_size: -; d_call: TRBD2; v_call: TRBV5-1; cdr3_aa: CASSSLKTSGGQETQYF; cdr3_nt: TGCGCCAGCAGCTCCCTCAAGACTAGCGGGGGACAAGAGACCCAGTACTTC
j_call: TRBJ1-1; clone_size: few; d_call: -; v_call: TRBV7-9; cdr3_aa: CASSSRGEAFF; cdr3_nt: TGTGCCAGCAGCTCCAGAGGTGAAGCTTTCTTT
j_call: TRBJ1-4; clone_size: -; d_call: -; v_call: TRBV12-2; cdr3_aa: CASRLGQGVHEKLFF; cdr3_nt: TGTGCAAGTCGCCTGGGTCAGGGGGTTCATGAAAAACTGTTTTTT
j_call: TRBJ2-1; clone_size: -; d_call: -; v_call: TRBV6-1; cdr3_aa: CASAPPFLLGGEQFF; cdr3_nt: TGTGCCAGCGCCCCCCCCTTCCTACTGGGGGGTGAGCAGTTCTTC
j_call: TRBJ1-5; clone_size: -; d_call: -; v_call: TRBV18; cdr3_aa: CASSQGKAQPQHF; cdr3_nt: TGTGCCAGCTCACAGGGGAAGGCTCAGCCCCAGCATTTT
j_call: TRBJ2-3; clone_size: -; d_call: TRBD2; v_call: TRBV5-1; cdr3_aa: CASSPSGGSGPDTQYF; cdr3_nt: TGCGCCAGCAGCCCTAGCGGGGGGTCAGGTCCAGATACGCAGTATTTT
j_call: TRBJ1-6; clone_size: few; d_call: -; v_call: TRBV5-1; cdr3_aa: CASSSAGYNSPLHF; cdr3_nt: TGCGCCAGCAGCTCTGCAGGGTATAATTCACCCCTCCACTTT
j_call: TRBJ2-4; clone_size: -; d_call: TRBD1; v_call: TRBV19; cdr3_aa: CASSQGGQRNIQYF; cdr3_nt: TGTGCCAGTAGTCAAGGGGGCCAGCGGAACATTCAGTACTTC
j_call: TRBJ2-7; clone_size: -; d_call: TRBD1; v_call: TRBV7-9; cdr3_aa: CASSRLPPGTEFENYEQYF; cdr3_nt: TGTGCCAGCAGCCGCCTACCTCCCGGGACAGAGTTTGAAAACTACGAGCAGTACTTC
j_call: TRBJ1-5; clone_size: -; d_call: -; v_call: TRBV7-2; cdr3_aa: CASSLVPGGVNQPQHF; cdr3_nt: TGTGCCAGCAGCTTAGTTCCGGGGGGGGTGAATCAGCCCCAGCATTTT
j_call: TRBJ2-3; clone_size: -; d_call: -; v_call: TRBV6-5; cdr3_aa: CASSSGHPPSDTQYF; cdr3_nt: TGTGCCAGCAGTTCCGGACATCCCCCCTCAGATACGCAGTATTTT
j_call: TRBJ2-7; clone_size: -; d_call: TRBD1; v_call: TRBV5-1; cdr3_aa: CASSSGTGGYEQYF; cdr3_nt: TGCGCCAGCAGCTCCGGGACAGGGGGGTACGAGCAGTACTTC
j_call: TRBJ1-5; clone_size: -; d_call: -; v_call: TRBV2; cdr3_aa: CASSPQGISNQPQHF; cdr3_nt: TGTGCCAGCAGTCCACAGGGCATTAGCAATCAGCCCCAGCATTTT
j_call: TRBJ1-2; clone_size: -; d_call: -; v_call: TRBV4-1; cdr3_aa: CASSQESRTSTYGYTF; cdr3_nt: TGCGCCAGCAGCCAAGAGTCCCGGACATCCACGTATGGCTACACCTTC
j_call: TRBJ1-5; clone_size: -; d_call: -; v_call: TRBV6-5; cdr3_aa: CASSYTGGNQPQHF; cdr3_nt: TGTGCCAGCAGTTATACGGGAGGCAATCAGCCCCAGCATTTT
j_call: TRBJ2-5; clone_size: -; d_call: -; v_call: TRBV5-4; cdr3_aa: CASSLEPAGETQYF; cdr3_nt: TGTGCCAGCAGCTTGGAACCCGCAGGAGAGACCCAGTACTTC
j_call: TRBJ2-1; clone_size: -; d_call: TRBD2; v_call: TRBV7-9; cdr3_aa: CASSLALAGGSEQFF; cdr3_nt: TGTGCCAGCAGCTTAGCACTAGCGGGGGGAAGTGAGCAGTTCTTC
j_call: TRBJ2-7; clone_size: -; d_call: -; v_call: TRBV4-2; cdr3_aa: CASSPRSSGDEQYF; cdr3_nt: TGTGCCAGCAGCCCTCGAAGTTCAGGGGATGAGCAGTACTTC
j_call: TRBJ2-7; clone_size: -; d_call: TRBD2; v_call: TRBV7-8; cdr3_aa: CASSPWGGADEQYF; cdr3_nt: TGTGCCAGCAGCCCCTGGGGAGGGGCTGACGAGCAGTACTTC
j_call: TRBJ1-2; clone_size: once; d_call: -; v_call: TRBV14; cdr3_aa: CASSQDLGAFNSGYTF; cdr3_nt: TGTGCCAGCAGCCAAGATTTGGGGGCGTTCAATAGTGGCTACACCTTC
j_call: TRBJ1-2; clone_size: once; d_call: -; v_call: TRBV4-3; cdr3_aa: CASSQAQANYGYTF; cdr3_nt: TGCGCCAGCAGCCAAGCACAGGCGAACTATGGCTACACCTTC
j_call: TRBJ2-3; clone_size: once; d_call: TRBD2; v_call: TRBV4-2; cdr3_aa: CASSQETSGETDTQYF; cdr3_nt: TGTGCCAGCAGCCAAGAGACTAGCGGGGAGACAGATACGCAGTATTTT
j_call: TRBJ1-1; clone_size: -; d_call: -; v_call: TRBV27; cdr3_aa: CASSWGPNTEAFF; cdr3_nt: TGTGCCAGCAGTTGGGGCCCGAACACTGAAGCTTTCTTT
j_call: TRBJ1-5; clone_size: few; d_call: -; v_call: TRBV18; cdr3_aa: CASSPRAGRNQPQHF; cdr3_nt: TGTGCCAGCTCACCAAGGGCAGGGCGCAATCAGCCCCAGCATTTT
j_call: TRBJ2-3; clone_size: -; d_call: -; v_call: TRBV11-2; cdr3_aa: CASSPRPGSTDTQYF; cdr3_nt: TGTGCCAGCAGCCCACGGCCAGGGAGCACAGATACGCAGTATTTT
j_call: TRBJ2-3; clone_size: -; d_call: -; v_call: TRBV7-6; cdr3_aa: CASSLDSRTDTQYF; cdr3_nt: TGTGCCAGCAGCTTAGACAGTAGGACAGATACGCAGTATTTT
j_call: TRBJ2-1; clone_size: -; d_call: -; v_call: TRBV7-6; cdr3_aa: CASSLILSEAGGEQFF; cdr3_nt: TGTGCCAGCAGCTTAATTTTATCTGAGGCAGGAGGTGAGCAGTTCTTC
j_call: TRBJ2-7; clone_size: -; d_call: -; v_call: TRBV5-4; cdr3_aa: CASSSQGSQYF; cdr3_nt: TGTGCCAGCAGCTCCCAGGGGTCGCAGTACTTC
j_call: TRBJ2-2; clone_size: -; d_call: TRBD2; v_call: TRBV6-1; cdr3_aa: CASTRDAGGTGELFF; cdr3_nt: TGTGCCAGCACCAGAGATGCGGGGGGCACCGGGGAGCTGTTTTTT
j_call: TRBJ1-6; clone_size: -; d_call: TRBD1; v_call: TRBV7-9; cdr3_aa: CASSRQGNNSPLHF; cdr3_nt: TGTGCCAGCAGCCGACAGGGGAATAATTCACCCCTCCACTTT
j_call: TRBJ2-2; clone_size: -; d_call: -; v_call: TRBV10-3; cdr3_aa: CAISDRTENTGELFF; cdr3_nt: TGTGCCATCAGTGATAGGACAGAGAACACCGGGGAGCTGTTTTTT
j_call: TRBJ2-3; clone_size: -; d_call: TRBD1; v_call: TRBV5-6; cdr3_aa: CASSPGQGLDTQYF; cdr3_nt: TGTGCCAGCAGCCCAGGACAGGGCTTAGATACGCAGTATTTT
j_call: TRBJ2-1; clone_size: -; d_call: TRBD2; v_call: TRBV2; cdr3_aa: CASSRTSGRNEQFF; cdr3_nt: TGTGCCAGCAGCAGGACTAGCGGGCGCAATGAGCAGTTCTTC
j_call: TRBJ2-1; clone_size: -; d_call: TRBD2; v_call: TRBV5-4; cdr3_aa: CASSRPSGVTYNEQFF; cdr3_nt: TGTGCCAGCAGCCGTCCGAGCGGGGTAACCTACAATGAGCAGTTCTTC
j_call: TRBJ2-2; clone_size: -; d_call: -; v_call: TRBV10-1; cdr3_aa: CASSVVVAPLHGTGELFF; cdr3_nt: TGCGCCAGCAGTGTTGTGGTAGCGCCCCTTCACGGCACCGGGGAGCTGTTTTTT
j_call: TRBJ1-5; clone_size: -; d_call: -; v_call: TRBV6-5; cdr3_aa: CASGRGGSHQPQHF; cdr3_nt: TGTGCCAGCGGAAGGGGAGGATCTCATCAGCCCCAGCATTTT
j_call: TRBJ2-7; clone_size: -; d_call: TRBD2; v_call: TRBV13; cdr3_aa: CASSLKGLATYEQYF; cdr3_nt: TGTGCCAGCAGCTTAAAGGGACTAGCCACCTACGAGCAGTACTTC
j_call: TRBJ2-3; clone_size: once; d_call: TRBD1; v_call: TRBV6-5; cdr3_aa: CASRDRDADTQYF; cdr3_nt: TGTGCCAGCAGAGACAGGGACGCAGATACGCAGTATTTT
j_call: TRBJ1-5; clone_size: few; d_call: -; v_call: TRBV9; cdr3_aa: CASSSGHLNQPQHF; cdr3_nt: TGTGCCAGCAGCTCGGGACACCTCAATCAGCCCCAGCATTTT
j_call: TRBJ2-4; clone_size: -; d_call: TRBD2; v_call: TRBV4-3; cdr3_aa: CASSQEQGGGVDIQYF; cdr3_nt: TGCGCCAGCAGCCAAGAGCAGGGCGGGGGGGTAGACATTCAGTACTTC
j_call: TRBJ2-7; clone_size: -; d_call: -; v_call: TRBV2; cdr3_aa: CASSSEGQYF; cdr3_nt: TGTGCCAGCAGTTCTGAGGGGCAGTACTTC
j_call: TRBJ2-7; clone_size: -; d_call: -; v_call: TRBV6-1; cdr3_aa: CASSEGGVGYEQYF; cdr3_nt: TGTGCCAGCAGTGAAGGGGGGGTTGGTTACGAGCAGTACTTC
j_call: TRBJ2-1; clone_size: -; d_call: -; v_call: TRBV6-5; cdr3_aa: CASSYYGQGGNEQFF; cdr3_nt: TGTGCCAGCAGTTACTACGGTCAGGGGGGCAATGAGCAGTTCTTC
j_call: TRBJ1-2; clone_size: -; d_call: -; v_call: TRBV27; cdr3_aa: CASSSPYRDYGYTF; cdr3_nt: TGTGCCAGCAGTTCTCCTTACAGGGACTATGGCTACACCTTC
j_call: TRBJ1-1; clone_size: -; d_call: -; v_call: TRBV7-3; cdr3_aa: CASSLKRGAEAFF; cdr3_nt: TGTGCCAGCAGCTTAAAGCGGGGGGCGGAAGCTTTCTTT
j_call: TRBJ2-3; clone_size: -; d_call: TRBD2; v_call: TRBV27; cdr3_aa: CASSLTSGGSDTQYF; cdr3_nt: TGTGCCAGCAGTTTGACTAGCGGGGGTTCAGATACGCAGTATTTT
j_call: TRBJ2-7; clone_size: once; d_call: -; v_call: TRBV13; cdr3_aa: CASSFRITSYEQYF; cdr3_nt: TGTGCCAGCAGTTTCAGGATTACCTCCTACGAGCAGTACTTC
j_call: TRBJ2-3; clone_size: -; d_call: TRBD1; v_call: TRBV19; cdr3_aa: CASSTGQAIGTDTQYF; cdr3_nt: TGTGCCAGTAGTACGGGACAGGCGATCGGGACAGATACGCAGTATTTT
j_call: TRBJ1-4; clone_size: -; d_call: -; v_call: TRBV5-5; cdr3_aa: CASSQTGIGGGKLFF; cdr3_nt: TGTGCCAGCAGCCAAACAGGGATCGGAGGAGGAAAACTGTTTTTT
j_call: TRBJ2-1; clone_size: -; d_call: -; v_call: TRBV5-1; cdr3_aa: CASSLGGSSYNEQFF; cdr3_nt: TGCGCCAGCAGCTTGGGAGGTAGCTCCTACAATGAGCAGTTCTTC
j_call: TRBJ2-7; clone_size: -; d_call: TRBD1; v_call: TRBV30; cdr3_aa: CAWSHGWTGFAEQYF; cdr3_nt: TGTGCCTGGAGTCATGGGTGGACAGGGTTTGCCGAGCAGTACTTC
j_call: TRBJ2-7; clone_size: few; d_call: TRBD2; v_call: TRBV19; cdr3_aa: CASSLISGGYYEQYF; cdr3_nt: TGTGCCAGTAGTTTGATTAGCGGGGGATACTACGAGCAGTACTTC
j_call: TRBJ2-1; clone_size: -; d_call: TRBD1; v_call: TRBV2; cdr3_aa: CASSAQPGTGRNEQFF; cdr3_nt: TGTGCCAGCAGCGCCCAGCCGGGGACAGGGCGGAATGAGCAGTTCTTC
j_call: TRBJ2-7; clone_size: few; d_call: TRBD1; v_call: TRBV7-3; cdr3_aa: CASSLSGTGAHEQYF; cdr3_nt: TGTGCCAGCAGCTTATCAGGGACAGGGGCCCACGAGCAGTACTTC
j_call: TRBJ1-2; clone_size: -; d_call: -; v_call: TRBV28; cdr3_aa: CASRLKNEGRREGYTF; cdr3_nt: TGTGCCAGCAGGCTCAAAAACGAGGGAAGGCGAGAGGGCTACACCTTC
j_call: TRBJ1-2; clone_size: -; d_call: -; v_call: TRBV2; cdr3_aa: CASSLGWNYGYTF; cdr3_nt: TGTGCCAGCAGCCTCGGTTGGAACTATGGCTACACCTTC
j_call: TRBJ2-1; clone_size: few; d_call: TRBD1; v_call: TRBV5-1; cdr3_aa: CASSGKDRGTYNEQFF; cdr3_nt: TGCGCCAGCAGCGGAAAAGACAGGGGAACCTACAATGAGCAGTTCTTC
j_call: TRBJ1-5; clone_size: -; d_call: -; v_call: TRBV15; cdr3_aa: CATSRDQGLIQPQHF; cdr3_nt: TGTGCCACCAGCAGAGATCAGGGATTGATTCAGCCCCAGCATTTT
j_call: TRBJ1-1; clone_size: -; d_call: -; v_call: TRBV7-8; cdr3_aa: CASSLGVSRSTEAFF; cdr3_nt: TGTGCCAGCAGCTTAGGAGTCTCCAGGTCCACTGAAGCTTTCTTT
j_call: TRBJ2-7; clone_size: once; d_call: TRBD2; v_call: TRBV28; cdr3_aa: CASTPWASGSYEQYF; cdr3_nt: TGTGCCAGCACCCCTTGGGCTAGCGGCTCCTACGAGCAGTACTTC